Below are 17 T cell receptor beta chains sequenced from a single sample in a study of cytomegalovirus exposure and HLA in healthy donors. Some clones are missing from TCRdb's copy, which holds only in-frame ones; the method was immunoSEQ multiplex PCR. The table lists hundreds of thousands of clones, 86% of them singletons. The sample comprised PBMCs. Receptors were obtained from a woman aged 18 to 35 in good health and CMV-seronegative.

The rearrangement joins TRBV5-4 to TRBJ2-1, with TRBD2 matching over 7 bases. V lost 6 bases to trimming and J lost 8 bases; unmatched junction nucleotides: 8. The CDR3 is made up of 13 amino acids. Germline loops: CDR1 SGHNT, CDR2 YYREEE (reference sequence). CDR3 protein: CASIGRENDEQFF. The CDR3 nucleotides are TGTGCCAGCATAGGGCGGGAGAACGATGAGCAGTTCTTC.

The chain couples TRBV19 to TRBJ1-5; tentative D call: TRBD1 (5 bases). Germline V lookup: CDR1 LNHDA, CDR2 SQIVND (reference sequence). This CDR3 has 13 amino acids. V lost 6 bases, J lost 6 bases, and 12 bases lay in between. DNA for the CDR3: TGTGCCAGTAGCCCTTCCAGGGCTCAGCCCCAGCATTTT. Protein: CASSPSRAQPQHF.

This clone was picked up a small number of times. The chain is built from TRBV5-1 and TRBJ2-5; TRBD1 is a possible D gene (6 bases). V was trimmed by 2 bases and J by 4 bases, leaving 12 bases between them. CDR3 size: 14 residues. Germline CDR1 and CDR2: SGHRS and YFSETQ. In DNA form, the CDR3 reads TGCGCCAGCAGCTTAACGGCAGGGGCAGAGACCCAGTACTTC. The encoded protein is CASSLTAGAETQYF. The full variable domain, completed using reference TRBV5-1 and TRBJ2-5, is KAGVTQTPRYLIKTRGQQVTLSCSPISGHRSVSWYQQTPGQGLQFLFEYFSETQRNKGNFPGRFSGRQFSNSRSEMNVSTLELGDSALYLCASSLTAGAETQYFGPGTRLLVL.

This chain joins TRBV29-1 and TRBJ1-2, with TRBD1 matching 11 bases. Trimming at V came to 8 bases and at J to 0 bases, leaving 5 bases not matched to a gene. The CDR3 sequence is 14 residues long. From germline, CDR1 is SQVTM and CDR2 ANQGSEA. The DNA of the CDR3 is TGCAGCTCCGGGACAGGGGGGACTAACTATGGCTACACCTTC. Encoded protein: CSSGTGGTNYGYTF.

This clone has a handful of counts. The J gene is TRBJ2-7, the V gene TRBV2; TRBD1 aligns across 8 bases. The CDR3 covers 14 residues. The V and J ends lost 7 bases and 6 bases, in that order; junction bases with no gene match: 11. Germline CDR1 and CDR2: SNHLY and FYNNEI. In DNA form, the CDR3 reads TGTGCCAGCAAATTATCTACCAGGGGGCTCGAGCAGTACTTC. Protein sequence: CASKLSTRGLEQYF.

The rearrangement links TRBV11-2 to TRBJ2-5, with 10 bases lining up with TRBD2. The V and J ends lost 4 bases and 5 bases, in that order; junction bases with no gene match: 4. The CDR3 loop spans 14 amino acids. Germline values: CDR1 SGHAT, CDR2 FQNNGV. The CDR3 nucleotides read TGTGCCAGCAGCTCAACTAGCGGGGCGGAGACCCAGTACTTC. This codes for CASSSTSGAETQYF. Full variable domain (missing parts from reference TRBV11-2 and TRBJ2-5): EAGVAQSPRYKIIEKRQSVAFWCNPISGHATLYWYQQILGQGPKLLIQFQNNGVVDDSQLPKDRFSAERLKGVDSTLKIQPAKLEDSAVYLCASSSTSGAETQYFGPGTRLLVL.

V usage is TRBV2 and J usage is TRBJ1-1; D unresolved. V lost 10 bases, J lost 1 base, and 22 bases lay in between. The germline CDR1 and CDR2 sequences are SNHLY and FYNNEI. The CDR3 contains 16 residues. The CDR3 DNA follows: TGTGCCACCGCCCCCATGTCCGGTGGGCGGAACACTGAAGCTTTCTTT. The encoded protein is CATAPMSGGRNTEAFF.

This clone was seen only a few times. The rearrangement uses TRBV2 and TRBJ1-6, with TRBD1 matching 8 bases. The V and J ends lost 8 bases and 8 bases, in that order; junction bases with no gene match: 8. Germline CDR1 and CDR2: SNHLY and FYNNEI. The CDR3 contains 14 residues. CDR3 sequence (DNA): TGTGCCAGCTCAAAAGACAGGGGCGATTCACCCCTCCACTTT. Amino acids: CASSKDRGDSPLHF.

This CDR3 is CASSLTSGMIYEQYF. The CDR3 DNA sequence: TGTGCCAGCAGCTTGACTAGCGGGATGATCTACGAGCAGTACTTC. This chain joins TRBV7-2 and TRBJ2-7; 11 bases line up with TRBD2. This CDR3 has 15 residues. CDR1 and CDR2 (germline): SGHTA, FQGNSA. Trimming cost V 3 bases and J 3 bases; bases outside gene matches: 4.

The CDR3 sequence is CASSQDLPRGQTQYF. In DNA form, the CDR3 reads TGCGCCAGCAGCCAAGACCTACCGCGGGGACAGACCCAGTACTTC. The rearrangement uses TRBV4-1 and TRBJ2-5; D is perhaps TRBD2 (6 bases). The CDR3 length is 15 residues. Trimming removed 0 bases from V and 6 bases from J, with 14 bases in between. Germline V gene lookup returns CDR1 MGHRA and CDR2 YSYEKL.

Many counts were recorded for this clone. The chain carries TRBV30 and TRBJ2-2, with 7 bases that match TRBD2. Germline V gene data show CDR1 as GTSNPN and CDR2 as SVGIG (reference sequence). V shed 1 base and J 6 bases; nucleotides not matched to a gene: 8. The CDR3 has 15 amino acids. CDR3 nucleotides: TGTGCCTGGAGTGGTGGCGGGAGAGAAGCCGGGGAGCTGTTTTTT. Translation: CAWSGGGREAGELFF.

This chain joins TRBV29-1 and TRBJ2-1; D is perhaps TRBD2 (5 bases). Trimming shortened V by 4 bases and J by 5 bases, and 15 bases separated the two germline ends. This CDR3 contains 14 residues. CDR1 is SQVTM, CDR2 ANQGSEA, per germline. CDR3 coding DNA: TGCAGCGTTGGGAGCGGACGGACTGACAATGAGCAGTTCTTC. This sequence encodes CSVGSGRTDNEQFF.

This chain joins TRBV5-1 and TRBJ2-5; the match to TRBD2 covers 15 bases. The V segment lost 4 bases and the J segment 4 bases; nucleotides outside the gene matches: 11. The CDR3 totals 18 residues. The germline CDR1 and CDR2 sequences are SGHRS and YFSETQ. The CDR3 DNA is TGCGCCAGCAGCCCCGGACTAGCGGGAGGGCGACGATTAGAGACCCAGTACTTC. Protein sequence: CASSPGLAGGRRLETQYF. Filled out from reference TRBV5-1 and TRBJ2-5, the complete variable domain reads KAGVTQTPRYLIKTRGQQVTLSCSPISGHRSVSWYQQTPGQGLQFLFEYFSETQRNKGNFPGRFSGRQFSNSRSEMNVSTLELGDSALYLCASSPGLAGGRRLETQYFGPGTRLLVL.

The V call is TRBV7-8, the J call TRBJ2-7; 10 bases agree with TRBD2. The CDR3 contains 16 residues. Germline V gene data show CDR1 as SGHVS and CDR2 as FQNEAQ. V was pared by 1 base and J by 0 bases, with 3 bases of the junction left unmatched. The CDR3 loop is CASSLGGLAASYEQYF. DNA of the CDR3: TGTGCCAGCAGCTTAGGAGGACTAGCGGCCTCCTACGAGCAGTACTTC.

CDR3 protein: CASQLAGDYEQYF. The CDR3 DNA reads as TGTGCCAGTCAACTAGCGGGAGACTACGAGCAGTACTTC. This chain connects TRBV28 to TRBJ2-7, with TRBD2 identical over 11 bases. Per germline, CDR1 MDHEN and CDR2 SYDVKM. Trimming removed 9 bases from V and 3 bases from J; junction bases left unmatched: 4. The CDR3 length is 13 residues. The full variable domain, with the rest looked up from reference TRBV28 and TRBJ2-7, is DVKVTQSSRYLVKRTGEKVFLECVQDMDHENMFWYRQDPGLGLRLIYFSYDVKMKEKGDIPEGYSVSREKKERFSLILESASTNQTSMYLCASQLAGDYEQYFGPGTRLTVT.

The chain uses TRBV10-3 and TRBJ2-1; no clear D. Germline V gene lookup returns CDR1 ENHRY and CDR2 SYGVKD. CDR3 length: 13 residues. Trimming removed 0 bases from V and 9 bases from J, with 9 bases in between. CDR3 amino acids: CAISESPESEQFF. The DNA for the CDR3 is TGTGCCATCAGTGAGTCGCCCGAGAGTGAGCAGTTCTTC.

The chain has TRBV21-1 and TRBJ2-7; TRBD2, the table's D call, was not compared with the DNA. TRBV21-1 is an annotated pseudogene. This CDR3 contains 16 residues. The DNA of the CDR3 is TGTGCCAGCAGCAAAGTGCGCAGCCCAAGCGGCTACGAGCAGTACTTC. This encodes CASSKVRSPSGYEQYF.